One and the same sample provided the 15 T cell receptor beta chains below, sequenced in a study of radiation and T cells in renal cell carcinoma. Only in-frame clones appear in the TCRdb table, and some are missing; sequencing was by immunoSEQ multiplex PCR. Among some 120,000 clones listed, more than 75% were seen once. Time point reported: blood 2 weeks post-SBRT. Specified treatment: 15 Gy SBRT to primary tumor, nephrectomy 4 weeks later. Sequencing was performed on blood, taken from a patient whose treatment included radiotherapy and nephrectomy. All receptors come from a woman in her 70s with renal cell carcinoma.

J is TRBJ1-1 and V is TRBV19; 7 nucleotides line up with TRBD1. Losses at the gene ends were 8 bases for V and 6 bases for J; bases not matched to a gene: 21. Germline CDR1 and CDR2: LNHDA and SQIVND (reference sequence). The CDR3 is 17 residues long. The CDR3 DNA reads TGTGCCAGTCTGTACAAAATAGACAGGGCGCGAGGAGCTGAAGCTTTCTTT. Its protein product is CASLYKIDRARGAEAFF.

The CDR3 reads CASSYRGQASSPLHF. The DNA for the CDR3 is TGTGCCAGCAGTTACCGAGGACAGGCTTCGTCACCCCTCCACTTT. The rearrangement links TRBV6-5 to TRBJ1-6; 7 bases map to TRBD1. The CDR3 runs to 15 residues. V trimming: 2 bases; J trimming: 10 bases; junction bases outside the gene matches: 8. The germline CDR1 and CDR2 sequences are MNHEY and SVGAGI.

Details on this clone: No conserved phenylalanine or tryptophan ends this CDR3, so it is likely a read error. Because the CDR3's place on the DNA is in doubt, the DNA is left out and the CDR3 is given as listed by TCRdb. CDR3 sequence: CASSLAGFRKAV. This sequence joins TRBV7-2 and TRBJ1-1. Per the germline V gene, CDR1 is SGHTA and CDR2 is FQGNSA. Termini included, the CDR3 measures 12 amino acids.

J is TRBJ1-2 and V is TRBV25-1; D gene uncertain. The CDR3 totals 12 residues. CDR1 and CDR2 (germline): MGHDK, SYGVNS. The V end lost 4 bases, the J end lost 8 bases, and 11 bases lay between the germline ends. CDR3 sequence (DNA): TGTGCCAGCAGTGCTTTCCTTTCGGGCTACACCTTC. This encodes CASSAFLSGYTF.

The chain is built from TRBV28 and TRBJ1-4; 9 bases fit TRBD1. The V and J ends lost 8 bases and 8 bases, in that order; junction bases with no gene match: 12. In germline, CDR1 is MDHEN, CDR2 SYDVKM. CDR3 length equals 15 residues. The CDR3 spells CASSIRQGVEEKLFF. The CDR3 DNA is TGTGCCAGCTCCATCCGACAGGGGGTTGAGGAAAAACTGTTTTTT.

The rearrangement links TRBV19 to TRBJ2-7; TRBD1 aligns across 9 bases. CDR3 size: 14 residues. The V gene's germline CDR1 is LNHDA and CDR2 SQIVND (reference sequence). V lost 6 bases to trimming and J lost 2 bases; unmatched junction nucleotides: 5. Here the CDR3 reads CASRRGQGPYEQYF. CDR3 nucleotide sequence: TGTGCCAGTAGGCGGGGACAGGGACCCTACGAGCAGTACTTC. Based on the CDR3 plus reference TRBV19 and TRBJ2-7, the full variable domain is DGGITQSPKYLFRKEGQNVTLSCEQNLNHDAMYWYRQDPGQGLRLIYYSQIVNDFQKGDIAEGYSVSREKKESFPLTVTSAQKNPTAFYLCASRRGQGPYEQYFGPGTRLTVT.

V is TRBV7-8 and J is TRBJ2-2; TRBD1 might be the D (5 bases). Germline V CDR1 and CDR2: SGHVS, FQNEAQ. The germline V and J ends were trimmed by 2 bases and 1 base, with 8 bases remaining between them. The length of the CDR3 is 15 residues. CDR3 region: CASSLQGQNTGELFF. In DNA form, the CDR3 reads TGTGCCAGCAGCTTACAGGGCCAGAACACCGGGGAGCTGTTTTTT.

A single count supports this clone. The chain has TRBV6-6 and TRBJ1-2; 8 positions match TRBD1. V dropped 1 base and J dropped 8; count of bases not matched to a gene: 9. The length of the CDR3 is 15 residues. Germline CDR1 MNHNY, CDR2 SVGAGI (reference sequence). The CDR3 nucleotides are TGTGCCAGCAGTTACTACGACAGGGGATCTCAAGGCTACACCTTC. Residues: CASSYYDRGSQGYTF.

The V gene is TRBV10-2, the J gene TRBJ1-1; tentatively, D is TRBD1 (5 bases). CDR3 length equals 14 residues. The germline CDR1 and CDR2 sequences are WSHSY and SAAADI. V dropped 8 bases and J dropped 4 bases, with 17 bases sitting between them. The CDR3 loop is CASGRGTLGTEAFF. The CDR3 coding sequence is TGCGCCAGCGGAAGAGGGACCCTGGGCACTGAAGCTTTCTTT.

CDR3 protein: CASSGRQITGELFF. The DNA of the CDR3 is TGTGCCAGCAGCGGGAGACAAATCACCGGGGAGCTGTTTTTT. The genes are TRBV9 and TRBJ2-2; no reliable D call. CDR1 and CDR2 from the germline V gene are SGDLS and YYNGEE. The CDR3 runs 14 residues. The V and J ends lost 3 bases and 4 bases respectively, with 10 bases between them.

This rearrangement joins TRBV19 to TRBJ2-3; 10 bases are a match to TRBD2. Germline V gives CDR1 LNHDA, CDR2 SQIVND (reference sequence). The CDR3 extends over 18 amino acids. The junction had 13 bases not matched to a gene; V was cut back by 5 bases and J by 2 bases. The CDR3 DNA reads as TGTGCCAGTAGTGAGCGAAGCGGGGGGGCGTCCCTCACAGATACGCAGTATTTT. Encoded protein: CASSERSGGASLTDTQYF.

This clone was seen more than once but under ten times. V usage is TRBV7-6 and J usage is TRBJ2-2; 8 bases match TRBD2. The CDR3 has 15 residues. The V gene's germline CDR1 is SGHVS and CDR2 FNYEAQ. The V and J ends lost 4 bases and 6 bases, in that order; junction bases with no gene match: 7. The CDR3 DNA is TGTGCCAGCAGCTCCCGACTAGCGCGGGCCGGGGAGCTGTTTTTT. It encodes CASSSRLARAGELFF.

This clone was found once. This chain's CDR3 is CASSSPGTVQLPNEKLFF. CDR3 DNA: TGTGCCAGCAGTTCGCCGGGGACTGTCCAACTCCCGAATGAAAAACTGTTTTTT. The chain combines TRBV6-7 with TRBJ1-4, with D perhaps matching TRBD1 (5 bases). TRBV6-7 is sorted into the ORF group, with uncertain function. There are 18 residues in the CDR3. V dropped 4 bases and J dropped 5 bases, with 23 bases sitting between them.

The rearrangement uses TRBV28 and TRBJ1-5, with 7 nucleotides matching TRBD1. CDR1 and CDR2 (germline): MDHEN, SYDVKM. Germline trimming cut 3 bases from V and 0 bases from J; bases unmatched to any gene: 5. The CDR3 consists of 16 residues. In DNA form, the CDR3 reads TGTGCCAGCAGTTTTACAGGGGTTGATAGCAATCAGCCCCAGCATTTT. Protein sequence: CASSFTGVDSNQPQHF.

The gene calls are TRBV19 and TRBJ2-3, with 8 bases matching TRBD2. The CDR3 runs to 16 residues. V lost 3 bases, J lost 2 bases, and 7 bases stayed unmatched. Germline V gene data show CDR1 as LNHDA and CDR2 as SQIVND (reference sequence). The CDR3: CASSISAGGNTDTQYF. The CDR3 DNA follows: TGTGCCAGTAGTATTTCGGCGGGGGGAAACACAGATACGCAGTATTTT.